Listed here are 31 T cell receptor beta chains from one sample, sequenced in a study of neurological immune-mediated disorders. MiXCR was run by TCRdb on the 5' RACE reads, yielding one entry per CDR3 protein. This table holds about 38,000 distinct CDR3 sequences, approximately 5% found once. The sample consisted of CD4+ T cells from blood. The receptors stem from a man between 18 and 29 years old in good health.

The rearrangement uses TRBV20-1 and TRBJ2-5, with D perhaps TRBD2 (5 bases). V was cut by 3 bases and J by 4 bases, with 12 bases left in between. The CDR3 length is 13 residues. CDR1 is DFQATT and CDR2 is SNEGSKA in the germline V gene (reference sequence). The CDR3 here is CSASKEVRETQYF. Here the CDR3 DNA reads TGCAGTGCTAGTAAGGAGGTTAGAGAGACCCAGTACTTC.

Many counts were recorded for this clonotype. The J gene is TRBJ1-3, the V gene TRBV4-3; a possible D gene is TRBD1 (5 bases). The CDR3 is 14 amino acids. CDR1 and CDR2 from the germline V gene are LGHNA and YSLEER. V lost 8 bases and J lost 3, with 14 bases in between. DNA of the CDR3: TGCGCCAGCTCGCCGGGGGGGAGTGGAAACACCATATATTTT. Protein sequence: CASSPGGSGNTIYF.

By share, this clonotype counts as medium-sized (0.01 to 0.1%). This chain connects TRBV29-1 to TRBJ2-1, with D perhaps TRBD2 (7 bases). Per germline, CDR1 SQVTM and CDR2 ANQGSEA. The CDR3 has 14 residues. Trimming shortened V by 7 bases and J by 8 bases, and 21 bases separated the two germline ends. The CDR3 loop is CSAPPAGTKDEQFF. CDR3 nucleotides: TGCAGCGCTCCTCCAGCGGGGACAAAAGATGAGCAGTTCTTC.

This clonotype has ten or more counts. The rearrangement uses TRBV11-2 and TRBJ2-2, with 8 bases lining up with TRBD1. Looked up from germline, CDR1 is SGHAT and CDR2 is FQNNGV. This CDR3 comprises 15 residues. J lost 5 bases, V lost 2 bases, and 4 bases had no gene match. The CDR3 DNA is TGTGCCAGCAGCTTACAGGGGGCGTGGACCGGGGAGCTGTTTTTT. Encoded protein: CASSLQGAWTGELFF. Together with reference TRBV11-2 and TRBJ2-2, the CDR3 gives the full variable domain: EAGVAQSPRYKIIEKRQSVAFWCNPISGHATLYWYQQILGQGPKLLIQFQNNGVVDDSQLPKDRFSAERLKGVDSTLKIQPAKLEDSAVYLCASSLQGAWTGELFFGEGSRLTVL.

In this sample, this clonotype turned up many times. This chain uses TRBV5-6 with TRBJ2-1; 10 nucleotides agree with TRBD2. The CDR3 runs 16 residues. CDR1 and CDR2 (germline): SGHDT, YYEEEE. The J segment lost 4 bases and the V segment lost 0 bases, leaving 4 bases of the junction unmatched. CDR3 residues: CASSLGWTSGYNEQFF. DNA for the CDR3: TGTGCCAGCAGCTTGGGCTGGACTAGCGGTTACAATGAGCAGTTCTTC. Based on the CDR3 plus reference TRBV5-6 and TRBJ2-1, the full variable domain is DAGVTQSPTHLIKTRGQQVTLRCSPKSGHDTVSWYQQALGQGPQFIFQYYEEEERQRGNFPDRFSGHQFPNYSSELNVNALLLGDSALYLCASSLGWTSGYNEQFFGPGTRLTVL.

This clonotype appeared many times. The rearrangement links TRBV11-2 to TRBJ1-4; maybe TRBD1 (6 bases). CDR3 size: 15 residues. V lost 4 bases to trimming and J lost 4 bases, with 13 bases between them. The V gene's germline CDR1 is SGHAT and CDR2 FQNNGV. CDR3 in DNA: TGTGCCAGCAGCTCCGACCCACAGGGTAATGAAAAACTGTTTTTT. Protein sequence: CASSSDPQGNEKLFF.

This clonotype was detected many times. This sequence joins TRBV12-3 or TRBV12-4 and TRBJ2-2; D remains unclear. Trimming took 0 bases from V and 1 from J, leaving 0 bases between them. The CDR3 extends over 13 amino acids. The CDR3 sequence is CASSLANTGELFF. In DNA form, the CDR3 reads TGTGCCAGCAGTTTAGCGAACACCGGGGAGCTGTTTTTT.

This clonotype was recorded at least ten times. This chain connects TRBV6-5 to TRBJ1-2; D remains unclear. The V end was cut by 0 bases, the J end by 1 base, with 9 bases between. Germline V gene lookup returns CDR1 MNHEY and CDR2 SVGAGI. The CDR3 is made up of 15 amino acids. CDR3 protein: CASSYSIAGNYGYTF. CDR3 coding DNA: TGTGCCAGCAGTTACTCGATTGCCGGTAACTATGGCTACACCTTC.

There are many counts of this clonotype. The genes are TRBV6-1 and TRBJ1-2; maybe TRBD1 (5 bases). CDR3 length: 15 residues. V shed 6 bases and J shed 5 bases, with 19 bases lying between them. Germline V gives CDR1 MNHNS, CDR2 SASEGT. The CDR3 coding sequence is TGTGCCAGCAGGGATAGCAGGGCGGCCTCGTATGGCTACACCTTC. It is translated as CASRDSRAASYGYTF.

There are many counts of this clonotype. The chain couples TRBV20-1 to TRBJ1-1; tentative D call: TRBD1 (5 bases). The CDR3 totals 12 residues. Germline CDR1 and CDR2: DFQATT and SNEGSKA (reference sequence). Trimming took off 6 bases at V and 1 base at J, with 9 bases between the two ends. The CDR3 loop reads CSAAGGNTEAFF. In nucleotides, the CDR3 is TGCAGTGCGGCCGGGGGGAACACTGAAGCTTTCTTT.

This clonotype was recorded many times. This chain links TRBV7-2 with TRBJ1-3; no firm D call. Germline CDR1 and CDR2: SGHTA and FQGNSA. The germline V and J ends were trimmed by 1 base and 0 bases, with 4 bases remaining between them. The length of the CDR3 is 14 residues. In DNA form, the CDR3 reads TGTGCCAGCAGCTTAGGCGGCTCTGGAAACACCATATATTTT. Translated, it gives CASSLGGSGNTIYF.

In this sample, this clonotype turned up many times. This rearrangement joins TRBV5-1 to TRBJ2-7; D is ambiguous. V gave up 0 bases and J gave up 2 bases, with 15 bases separating them. The CDR3 is made up of 16 amino acids. The germline V gene has CDR1 SGHRS and CDR2 YFSETQ. CDR3 amino acids: CASSLGLGDGTYEQYF. The CDR3 DNA reads TGCGCCAGCAGCTTGGGACTCGGCGACGGAACCTACGAGCAGTACTTC.

The V gene is TRBV5-1, the J gene TRBJ1-2; weak D call: TRBD1 (5 bases). In germline, CDR1 is SGHRS, CDR2 YFSETQ. V dropped 0 bases and J dropped 1 base, with 10 bases sitting between them. This CDR3 contains 15 residues. CDR3 protein: CASSLDPGLNYGYTF. The CDR3 coding sequence is TGCGCCAGCAGCTTGGATCCAGGGCTTAACTATGGCTACACCTTC.

This clonotype occurred many times. V usage is TRBV9 and J usage is TRBJ2-1; D remains unclear. Germline assignment: CDR1 SGDLS and CDR2 YYNGEE. The CDR3 runs 14 residues. The ends were cut back, 4 bases at V and 8 bases at J, with 16 bases in the middle. CDR3 protein: CASSSDQWSDEQFF. The CDR3 DNA follows: TGTGCCAGCAGCTCCGACCAGTGGAGTGATGAGCAGTTCTTC.

This clonotype was counted many times. CDR3 nucleotide sequence: TGTGCCAGCAGCTTCGCCGGGACAGGGGGAGCTTTCTTT. Its protein is CASSFAGTGGAFF. V and J are TRBV7-2 and TRBJ1-1, with 11 bases lining up with TRBD1. J gave up 10 bases and V 3 bases, and 4 bases lay outside the gene matches. Germline CDR1 is SGHTA and CDR2 is FQGNSA. This CDR3 spans 13 amino acids.

This clonotype was seen at least ten times. The chain has TRBV9 and TRBJ2-7; TRBD1 might be the D (6 bases). CDR1 is SGDLS and CDR2 is YYNGEE in the germline V gene. The CDR3 consists of 13 residues. V was cut by 0 bases and J by 6 bases, with 10 bases left in between. The CDR3 here is CASSVGGHGEQYF. In DNA form, the CDR3 reads TGTGCCAGCAGCGTAGGGGGACATGGCGAGCAGTACTTC. Full variable domain (rest looked up from reference TRBV9 and TRBJ2-7): DSGVTQTPKHLITATGQRVTLRCSPRSGDLSVYWYQQSLDQGLQFLIQYYNGEERAKGNILERFSAQQFPDLHSELNLSSLELGDSALYFCASSVGGHGEQYFGPGTRLTVT.

This clonotype was observed at least ten times. The rearrangement joins TRBV4-1 to TRBJ1-6; D is undetermined. This CDR3 has 17 amino acids. Germline loops: CDR1 MGHRA, CDR2 YSYEKL. The V end lost 1 base, the J end lost 9 bases, and 19 bases lay between the germline ends. The CDR3 spells CASSQVLAVTSGSPLHF. CDR3 sequence (DNA): TGCGCCAGCAGCCAAGTTTTGGCAGTAACCTCGGGTTCACCCCTCCACTTT.

This clonotype was found many times. The chain links TRBV29-1 to TRBJ2-1; 10 nucleotides align to TRBD2. The V segment lost 4 bases and the J segment 0 bases; nucleotides outside the gene matches: 9. The CDR3 is 17 residues long. Per the germline V gene, CDR1 is SQVTM and CDR2 is ANQGSEA. CDR3 DNA sequence: TGCAGCGTTGGCGCTAGCGGGGGACAGAGCTCCTACAATGAGCAGTTCTTC. Its translation: CSVGASGGQSSYNEQFF.

The chain uses TRBV20-1 and TRBJ2-3; D not certain. V dropped 5 bases and J dropped 2 bases, with 8 bases sitting between them. Germline values: CDR1 DFQATT, CDR2 SNEGSKA (reference sequence). The CDR3 covers 12 residues. As DNA, the CDR3 is TGCAGTGCTCAGGAGATCACAGATACGCAGTATTTT. It translates to CSAQEITDTQYF.

Ten or more counts support this clonotype. The CDR3, as DNA: TGCGCCAGCAGCGCCGCAATCCAGCGGGGGGTGAACACCGGGGAGCTGTTTTTT. Its protein product is CASSAAIQRGVNTGELFF. The rearrangement joins TRBV5-1 to TRBJ2-2; TRBD2 matches at 9 bases. Per germline, CDR1 SGHRS and CDR2 YFSETQ. V lost 4 bases, J lost 1 base, and 11 bases stayed unmatched. The CDR3 is 18 amino acids.

In this sample, this clonotype turned up many times. The chain uses TRBV3-1 and TRBJ2-3; D may be TRBD1 (5 bases). The CDR3 is made up of 12 amino acids. V gave up 2 bases and J gave up 5 bases, with 5 bases separating them. In germline, CDR1 is LGHDT, CDR2 YNNKEL (reference sequence). CDR3 DNA sequence: TGTGCCAGCAGCCAAACAGGAGATACGCAGTATTTT. Protein sequence: CASSQTGDTQYF.

This clonotype was seen many times. The chain employs TRBV10-3 and TRBJ2-3, with TRBD2 identical over 10 bases. The CDR3 extends over 13 amino acids. V was pared by 4 bases and J by 8 bases, with 3 bases of the junction left unmatched. CDR1 and CDR2 (germline): ENHRY, SYGVKD. The CDR3 loop is CAISVAGGVTQYF. CDR3 DNA: TGTGCCATCAGTGTAGCGGGGGGTGTTACGCAGTATTTT.

This clonotype was found many times. The rearrangement joins TRBV5-1 to TRBJ2-5; 13 nucleotides align to TRBD2. V lost 3 bases to trimming and J lost 2 bases; unmatched junction nucleotides: 10. Looked up from germline, CDR1 is SGHRS and CDR2 is YFSETQ. The CDR3 extends over 18 amino acids. The CDR3 region is CASSWRPGLAGTQETQYF. The DNA for the CDR3 is TGCGCCAGCAGCTGGCGACCGGGACTAGCGGGGACGCAAGAGACCCAGTACTTC.

The table lists this clonotype with many counts. The chain couples TRBV6-5 to TRBJ2-7, with a tentative D call TRBD1 (6 bases). V dropped 8 bases and J dropped 3 bases, with 17 bases sitting between them. This CDR3 is built from 14 residues. The germline V gene has CDR1 MNHEY and CDR2 SVGAGI. CDR3: CASGVNRVFYEQYF. The CDR3 nucleotides read TGTGCCAGCGGGGTAAACAGGGTGTTCTACGAGCAGTACTTC.

This clonotype was detected ten times or more. The V and J genes are TRBV3-1 and TRBJ1-2; no firm D call. Trimming removed 4 bases at V and 8 bases at J, with 14 bases between. This CDR3 contains 13 residues. Germline values: CDR1 LGHDT, CDR2 YNNKEL (reference sequence). CDR3 amino acids: CASSLDGRTGYTF. The CDR3 region has the DNA TGTGCCAGCAGCCTGGACGGGAGGACCGGCTACACCTTC.

This clonotype was detected many times. V gene TRBV12-3 or TRBV12-4 combines with J gene TRBJ2-7, with 14 nucleotides matching TRBD2. The CDR3 is made up of 19 amino acids. V was clipped by 4 bases and J by 1 base; unmatched bases: 12. DNA of the CDR3: TGTGCCAGCAGTTCCGACACCAGGACTAGCGGGGGGCAATCCTACGAGCAGTACTTC. It translates to CASSSDTRTSGGQSYEQYF.

Relative to its sample, this clonotype is medium-sized. The chain has TRBV5-1 and TRBJ2-3; unclear D gene. The CDR3 runs to 13 residues. The V gene lost 0 bases and the J gene lost 6 bases, with 8 bases spanning the gap. Germline CDR1 and CDR2: SGHRS and YFSETQ. CDR3 residues: CASSLGEQDTQYF. The DNA of the CDR3 is TGCGCCAGCAGCTTGGGAGAGCAGGATACGCAGTATTTT. Complete variable domain (other parts from reference TRBV5-1 and TRBJ2-3): KAGVTQTPRYLIKTRGQQVTLSCSPISGHRSVSWYQQTPGQGLQFLFEYFSETQRNKGNFPGRFSGRQFSNSRSEMNVSTLELGDSALYLCASSLGEQDTQYFGPGTRLTVL.

This clonotype has at least ten counts. The chain employs TRBV29-1 and TRBJ2-5, with D perhaps TRBD1 (5 bases). Germline CDR1 reads SQVTM; CDR2 reads ANQGSEA. Trimming removed 4 bases from V and 5 bases from J, with 8 bases in between. The CDR3 spans 11 residues. This CDR3 reads CSVVGLETQYF. DNA for the CDR3: TGCAGCGTTGTGGGGCTGGAGACCCAGTACTTC.

This clonotype was seen ten or more times. The chain uses TRBV6-5 and TRBJ1-2; D not resolved. With 2 bases removed from V and 4 bases from J, the gap between germline ends came to 11 bases. Germline lookup yields CDR1 MNHEY and CDR2 SVGAGI. This CDR3 region has 14 residues. The CDR3 loop reads CASSYAADFYGYTF. The CDR3 nucleotides are TGTGCCAGCAGTTACGCGGCAGATTTCTATGGCTACACCTTC.

This clonotype was seen repeatedly, ten times or more. V and J are TRBV12-3 or TRBV12-4 and TRBJ2-5; D might be TRBD1 or TRBD2, each matching 5 bases. The CDR3 consists of 15 residues. V dropped 2 bases and J dropped 9 bases, with 19 bases sitting between them. CDR3 nucleotide sequence: TGTGCCAGCAGTTTACACGGCTCAGAGGGGTTGGCCCAGTACTTC. It translates to CASSLHGSEGLAQYF.

In the case of this clonotype: Just one base apart from a much larger clone, this may be a read error. This chain links TRBV5-1 with TRBJ2-7; the D is unclear. The germline V and J ends were trimmed by 4 bases and 0 bases, with 11 bases remaining between them. The CDR3 has 14 amino acids. Germline CDR1 SGHRS, CDR2 YFSETQ. This CDR3 reads CASSQRTSSYEQYF. The CDR3 nucleotides are TGCGCCAGCAGCCAGAGGACCAGCTCCTACGAGCAGTACTTC.